This T cell receptor beta chain originates from a study of blood T cell repertoires in COVID-19. Whole-study context: Some COVID-19 samples were acute and others convalescent; all came from the United States, Italy and Spain. The analysed material was cDNA or gDNA that came from T cells, B-cell-depleted T cells, or PBMCs.

Study processing details: Cell counts per sample came from amplifying reference gene primers. The assay was immunoSEQ multiplex PCR, and TCRdb's table has in-frame clones only and misses some. V and J calls and clone size follow that table, whereas D and trimming were derived from the DNA. Here the sample spans around 100,000 clones, more than 80% being singletons. V shed 3 bases and J shed 1 base, with 10 bases lying between them. This CDR3 is 14 amino acids long. Germline CDR1 is SGHKS and CDR2 is YYEKEE (reference sequence). The rearrangement uses TRBV5-5 and TRBJ2-5; the D is unclear. Specimen: peripheral blood. The source of this sequence is a human donor in a cohort sampled during active COVID-19. CDR3: CASSSMTTQETQYF. CDR3 bases: TGTGCCAGCAGCTCTATGACAACCCAAGAGACCCAGTACTTC.